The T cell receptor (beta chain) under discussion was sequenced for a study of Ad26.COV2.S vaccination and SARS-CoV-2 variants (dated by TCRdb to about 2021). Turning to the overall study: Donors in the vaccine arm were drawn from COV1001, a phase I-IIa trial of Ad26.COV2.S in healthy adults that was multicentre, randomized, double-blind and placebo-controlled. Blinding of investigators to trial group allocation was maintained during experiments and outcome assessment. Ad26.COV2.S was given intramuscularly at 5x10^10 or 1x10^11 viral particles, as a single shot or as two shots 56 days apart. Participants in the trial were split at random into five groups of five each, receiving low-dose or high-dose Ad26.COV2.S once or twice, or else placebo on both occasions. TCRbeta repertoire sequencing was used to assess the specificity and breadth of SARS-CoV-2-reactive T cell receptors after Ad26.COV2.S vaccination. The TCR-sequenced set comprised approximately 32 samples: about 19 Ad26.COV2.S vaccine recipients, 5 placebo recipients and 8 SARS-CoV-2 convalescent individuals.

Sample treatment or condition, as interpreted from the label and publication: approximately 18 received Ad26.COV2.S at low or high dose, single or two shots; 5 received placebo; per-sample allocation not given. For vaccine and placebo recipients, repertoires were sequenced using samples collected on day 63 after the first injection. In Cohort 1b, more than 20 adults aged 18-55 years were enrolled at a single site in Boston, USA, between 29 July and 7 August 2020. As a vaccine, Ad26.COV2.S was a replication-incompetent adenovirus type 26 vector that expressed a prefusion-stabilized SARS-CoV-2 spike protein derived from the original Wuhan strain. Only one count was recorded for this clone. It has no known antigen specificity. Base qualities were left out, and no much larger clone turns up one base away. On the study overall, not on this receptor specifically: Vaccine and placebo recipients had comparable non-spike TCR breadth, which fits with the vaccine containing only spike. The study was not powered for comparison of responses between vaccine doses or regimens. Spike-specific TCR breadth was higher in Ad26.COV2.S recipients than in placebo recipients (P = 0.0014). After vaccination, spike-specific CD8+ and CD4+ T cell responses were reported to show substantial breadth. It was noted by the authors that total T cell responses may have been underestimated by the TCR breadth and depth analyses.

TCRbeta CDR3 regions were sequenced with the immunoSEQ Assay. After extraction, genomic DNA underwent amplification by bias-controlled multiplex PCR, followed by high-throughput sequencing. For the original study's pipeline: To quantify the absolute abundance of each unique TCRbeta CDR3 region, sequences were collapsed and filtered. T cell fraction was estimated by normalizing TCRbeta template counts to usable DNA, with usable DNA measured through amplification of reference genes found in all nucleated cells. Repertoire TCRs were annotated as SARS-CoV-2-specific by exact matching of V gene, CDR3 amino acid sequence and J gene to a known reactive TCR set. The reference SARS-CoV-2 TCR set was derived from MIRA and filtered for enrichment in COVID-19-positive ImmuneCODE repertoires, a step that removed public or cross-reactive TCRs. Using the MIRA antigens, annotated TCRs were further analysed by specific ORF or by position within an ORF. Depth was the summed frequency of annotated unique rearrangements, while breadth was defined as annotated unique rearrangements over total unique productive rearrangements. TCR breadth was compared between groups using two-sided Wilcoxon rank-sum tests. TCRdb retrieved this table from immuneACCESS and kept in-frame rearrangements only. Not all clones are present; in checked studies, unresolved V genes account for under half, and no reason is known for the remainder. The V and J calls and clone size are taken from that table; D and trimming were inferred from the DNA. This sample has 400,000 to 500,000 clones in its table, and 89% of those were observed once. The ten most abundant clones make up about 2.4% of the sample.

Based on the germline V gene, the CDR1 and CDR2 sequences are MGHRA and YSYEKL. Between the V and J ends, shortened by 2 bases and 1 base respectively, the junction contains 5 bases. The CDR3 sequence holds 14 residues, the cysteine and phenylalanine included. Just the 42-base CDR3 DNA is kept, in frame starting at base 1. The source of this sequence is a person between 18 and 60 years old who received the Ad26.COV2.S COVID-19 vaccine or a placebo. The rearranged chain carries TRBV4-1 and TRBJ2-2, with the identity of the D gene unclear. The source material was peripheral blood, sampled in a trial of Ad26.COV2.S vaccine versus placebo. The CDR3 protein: CASSQFRNTGELFF. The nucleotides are TGCGCCAGCAGCCAATTCCGGAACACCGGGGAGCTGTTTTTT.